Presented here are 15 T cell receptor beta chains from one specimen sequenced in a study of OX40 agonist ivuxolimab in advanced cancers. The protocol was immunoSEQ multiplex PCR, while the TCRdb copy is restricted to in-frame clones and leaves out a portion. This sample has 55,000 to 85,000 clones, with under 90% found just once. Material: CD4+ or CD8+ T cells sorted from blood, obtained in a trial of the OX40 agonist ivuxolimab. Source of these receptors: an adult with an advanced solid tumor such as melanoma, head and neck, liver or kidney cancer.

The V call is TRBV18, the J call TRBJ2-3; D is ambiguous. V was pared by 2 bases and J by 1 base, with 7 bases between. The V gene's germline CDR1 is KGHSH and CDR2 LQKENI. This CDR3 has 14 residues. The CDR3 protein is CASSPIRGTDTQYF. Written as DNA, the CDR3 is TGTGCCAGCTCACCAATACGGGGCACAGATACGCAGTATTTT.

This chain joins TRBV2 and TRBJ1-1; D is unclear. Trimming removed 4 bases from V and 5 bases from J, with 8 bases in between. The CDR3 has 12 amino acids. CDR1 is SNHLY, CDR2 FYNNEI, per germline. The CDR3 reads CASSVGGTEAFF. Written as DNA, the CDR3 is TGTGCCAGCAGTGTAGGTGGGACTGAAGCTTTCTTT.

This clone was observed once. The genes are TRBV30 and TRBJ1-1; TRBD1 agrees at 10 bases. Germline V gene lookup returns CDR1 GTSNPN and CDR2 SVGIG (reference sequence). The CDR3 extends over 15 amino acids. V trimming: 3 bases; J trimming: 8 bases; junction bases outside the gene matches: 12. CDR3 DNA: TGTGCCTGGAGCCCAATTGACAGGGGGCGGTTAGAAGCTTTCTTT. Translation gives CAWSPIDRGRLEAFF.

The chain joins TRBV6-6 to TRBJ1-2, with D uncertain. In germline, CDR1 is MNHNY, CDR2 SVGAGI (reference sequence). Trimming took 7 bases from V and 5 from J, leaving 20 bases between them. This CDR3 is 15 amino acids long. The CDR3 nucleotides are TGTGCCAGCACCCAGGACCCAAAGTCCCCGTATGGCTACACCTTC. Its translation: CASTQDPKSPYGYTF.

This chain connects TRBV19 to TRBJ2-3, with no clear D. CDR1 and CDR2 from the germline V gene are LNHDA and SQIVND (reference sequence). The CDR3 totals 14 residues. The V gene lost 4 bases and the J gene lost 0 bases, with 8 bases spanning the gap. DNA of the CDR3: TGTGCCAGTAGTAAGCGACCTAGCACAGATACGCAGTATTTT. Its protein is CASSKRPSTDTQYF.

This sequence joins TRBV18 and TRBJ2-7; a weak D match, TRBD1 (5 bases). The germline V gene has CDR1 KGHSH and CDR2 LQKENI. The CDR3 sequence is 14 residues long. V was trimmed by 3 bases and J by 1 base, leaving 10 bases between them. The CDR3 sequence: CASSPQGRSYEQYF. The CDR3 nucleotides are TGTGCCAGCTCACCTCAGGGAAGGTCCTACGAGCAGTACTTC.

This sequence joins TRBV5-6 and TRBJ1-5; TRBD1 matches at 8 bases. CDR1 SGHDT and CDR2 YYEEEE come from the germline V gene. This CDR3 is built from 14 residues. Losses at the gene ends were 2 bases for V and 6 bases for J; bases not matched to a gene: 4. Written as DNA, the CDR3 is TGTGCCAGCAGCTTACAGGGGGTCGGTCAGCCCCAGCATTTT. Protein product: CASSLQGVGQPQHF.

This chain connects TRBV29-1 to TRBJ1-6, with a weak D call TRBD1 (5 bases). Per the germline V gene, CDR1 is SQVTM and CDR2 is ANQGSEA. V dropped 7 bases and J dropped 7 bases, with 11 bases sitting between them. The CDR3 extends over 12 amino acids. The CDR3 here is CSGGEANSPLHF. In DNA, the CDR3 is TGCAGCGGGGGGGAGGCGAATTCACCCCTCCACTTT.

The chain is built from TRBV2 and TRBJ2-5; either TRBD1 or TRBD2 may supply D (5 bases each). Germline CDR1 reads SNHLY; CDR2 reads FYNNEI. Trimming took off 6 bases at V and 3 bases at J, with 20 bases between the two ends. The CDR3 length is 16 residues. CDR3 bases: TGTGCCAGCAGGAGCCGGGACCCATCATTAAAAGAGACCCAGTACTTC. It specifies CASRSRDPSLKETQYF.

The chain uses TRBV4-3 and TRBJ1-1; maybe TRBD1 (5 bases). The CDR3 spans 12 residues. The V end lost 4 bases, the J end lost 7 bases, and 10 bases lay between the germline ends. Germline CDR1 reads LGHNA; CDR2 reads YSLEER. The CDR3 sequence is CASSRPGLEAFF. For the CDR3, the DNA is TGCGCCAGCAGCCGACCGGGACTTGAAGCTTTCTTT.

V gene TRBV6-1 combines with J gene TRBJ1-2, with D tentatively TRBD1 (5 bases). V dropped 2 bases and J dropped 8 bases, with 24 bases sitting between them. The CDR3 sequence is 17 residues long. Per the germline V gene, CDR1 is MNHNS and CDR2 is SASEGT. The CDR3 DNA follows: TGTGCCAGCAGTGAAAGGCTAACCGCCAGGGCATACGGAGGCTACACCTTC. This translates into CASSERLTARAYGGYTF.

This clone has a single count. J is TRBJ2-3 and V is TRBV27, with 11 bases that match TRBD2. With V trimmed by 6 bases and J by 4 bases, 18 bases remained unmatched. The germline gives CDR1 MNHEY, CDR2 SMNVEV (reference sequence). The CDR3 has 19 amino acids. CDR3 bases: TGTGCCAGCAGATTAGAGGGGATTCTCACTAGCGGGGGAGCAGATACGCAGTATTTT. Residues: CASRLEGILTSGGADTQYF.

This clone was counted only a few times. The rearrangement links TRBV30 to TRBJ2-5; D not resolved. Germline CDR1 is GTSNPN and CDR2 is SVGIG (reference sequence). Trimming shortened V by 0 bases and J by 5 bases, and 7 bases separated the two germline ends. CDR3 length equals 12 residues. In DNA form, the CDR3 reads TGTGCCTGGAGTGTCCGTGGGGAGACCCAGTACTTC. Its protein is CAWSVRGETQYF.

The V gene is TRBV19, the J gene TRBJ1-1, with D tentatively TRBD1 (5 bases). The V and J ends lost 3 bases and 0 bases respectively, with 23 bases between them. Germline V gene sequence: CDR1 LNHDA, CDR2 SQIVND (reference sequence). This CDR3 is built from 19 residues. CDR3 coding DNA: TGTGCCAGTAGTATCCTCTCCCCTATGCAGGGTGCCATGAACACTGAAGCTTTCTTT. Translating gives CASSILSPMQGAMNTEAFF.

The V call is TRBV6-6, the J call TRBJ1-2, with D perhaps matching TRBD1 (6 bases). Germline V gives CDR1 MNHNY, CDR2 SVGAGI (reference sequence). The V gene lost 0 bases and the J gene lost 0 bases, with 11 bases spanning the gap. The length of the CDR3 is 16 residues. CDR3 bases: TGTGCCAGCAGTTACTCGTATGGGGGCGCTAACTATGGCTACACCTTC. This encodes CASSYSYGGANYGYTF.